The 31 T cell receptor beta chains given below trace back to one sample, sequenced in a study of blood T cell repertoires in COVID-19. Sequencing used immunoSEQ multiplex PCR; TCRdb keeps in-frame clones, though not all of them. The top ten clones hold about 9.1% of a sample with roughly 250,000 clones, 75% to 90% of them seen once. Sequencing was done on a sample of peripheral blood. These receptors originate from a human donor in a cohort sampled during active COVID-19.

V usage is TRBV7-6 and J usage is TRBJ1-5; 11 nucleotides align to TRBD1. The length of the CDR3 is 18 residues. Trimming took 6 bases from V and 0 from J; bases not matched to a gene: 10. Germline values: CDR1 SGHVS, CDR2 FNYEAQ. The DNA for the CDR3 is TGTGCCAGCAGTTCAGGGACAGGGGGACTTTATAGCAATCAGCCCCAGCATTTT. Encoded protein: CASSSGTGGLYSNQPQHF.

The chain joins TRBV19 to TRBJ2-2; no clear D. Germline values: CDR1 LNHDA, CDR2 SQIVND (reference sequence). V was cut by 6 bases and J by 5 bases, with 16 bases left in between. The CDR3 sequence is 15 residues long. The CDR3 DNA follows: TGTGCCAGTAGAGTTGGGCCCCCTGGAACCGGGGAGCTGTTTTTT. Protein product: CASRVGPPGTGELFF.

In nucleotides, the CDR3 is TGCGCCAGCAGGGCAGATTCAACTAATGAAAAACTGTTTTTT. It encodes CASRADSTNEKLFF. V is TRBV5-1 and J is TRBJ1-4; D is ambiguous. This CDR3 region has 14 residues. Germline V gene sequence: CDR1 SGHRS, CDR2 YFSETQ. With 5 bases removed from V and 0 bases from J, the gap between germline ends came to 8 bases.

The V and J genes are TRBV6-2 or TRBV6-3 and TRBJ2-7, with TRBD2 matching over 7 bases. With 4 bases clipped from V and 3 bases from J, the junction kept 0 bases outside the gene matches. From germline, CDR1 is MNHEY and CDR2 SVGEGT. This CDR3 spans 12 amino acids. The CDR3 loop is CASSSGGYEQYF. CDR3 DNA: TGTGCCAGCAGTTCGGGGGGCTACGAGCAGTACTTC.

The V and J genes are TRBV5-4 and TRBJ2-6; D possibly corresponds to TRBD1 (5 bases). V was trimmed by 0 bases and J by 1 base, leaving 17 bases between them. This CDR3 has 19 amino acids. The germline gives CDR1 SGHNT, CDR2 YYREEE (reference sequence). This CDR3 reads CASSLGRQGRGSGANVLTF. CDR3 coding DNA: TGTGCCAGCAGCTTGGGCCGGCAGGGTAGGGGATCTGGGGCCAACGTCCTGACTTTC.

The chain uses TRBV7-8 and TRBJ2-2, with 16 bases lining up with TRBD2. The CDR3 is made up of 20 amino acids. Losses at the gene ends were 5 bases for V and 3 bases for J; bases not matched to a gene: 12. Looked up from germline, CDR1 is SGHVS and CDR2 is FQNEAQ. In DNA form, the CDR3 reads TGTGCCAGCAGCCCAGCTCGCGGGGGACTAGCGGGAGGGTACACCGGGGAGCTGTTTTTT. Protein: CASSPARGGLAGGYTGELFF.

This clone was counted only a few times. The chain uses TRBV4-2 and TRBJ2-5, with 9 bases that match TRBD2. V shed 1 base and J 2 bases; nucleotides not matched to a gene: 2. Per the germline V gene, CDR1 is LGHNA and CDR2 is YNFKEQ. The CDR3 is 15 residues long. The CDR3: CASSQVAGGQETQYF. The CDR3 region has the DNA TGTGCCAGCAGCCAAGTCGCGGGGGGGCAAGAGACCCAGTACTTC.

This clone was seen just once. The chain couples TRBV11-2 to TRBJ2-1, with unresolved D. CDR1 and CDR2 from the germline V gene are SGHAT and FQNNGV. This CDR3 has 15 residues. Trimming stripped 2 bases from V and 8 bases from J, with 16 bases between. The CDR3: CASSLSPSGGDEQFF. Written as DNA, the CDR3 is TGTGCCAGCAGCTTATCCCCCTCCGGTGGTGATGAGCAGTTCTTC.

DNA for the CDR3: TGTGCCAGCAGTTTTGATAGGGGGCGGCTGTTTTTT. Translated: CASSFDRGRLFF. This sequence joins TRBV28 and TRBJ1-4; the match to TRBD1 covers 7 bases. Germline lookup yields CDR1 MDHEN and CDR2 SYDVKM. Trimming removed 3 bases from V and 14 bases from J; junction bases left unmatched: 6. The CDR3 extends over 12 amino acids.

Turning to this clone: Within the sample, other DNA sequences also encode this same CDR3. The rearrangement links TRBV7-2 to TRBJ2-7; a possible D gene is TRBD1 (5 bases). Germline loops: CDR1 SGHTA, CDR2 FQGNSA. V dropped 1 base and J dropped 0 bases, with 7 bases sitting between them. CDR3 length: 14 residues. The CDR3 bases are TGTGCCAGCAGCTTAGACAGGAGCTCCTACGAGCAGTACTTC. It specifies CASSLDRSSYEQYF.

The V call is TRBV7-9, the J call TRBJ2-5; D is unclear. The germline gives CDR1 SEHNR, CDR2 FQNEAQ (reference sequence). V dropped 8 bases and J dropped 3 bases, with 7 bases sitting between them. The CDR3 loop spans 11 amino acids. The CDR3 DNA reads as TGTGCCAGCGGCCAAGAAGAGACCCAGTACTTC. It yields the protein CASGQEETQYF. Complete variable domain (other parts from reference TRBV7-9 and TRBJ2-5): DTGVSQNPRHKITKRGQNVTFRCDPISEHNRLYWYRQTLGQGPEFLTYFQNEAQLEKSRLLSDRFSAERPKGSFSTLEIQRTEQGDSAMYLCASGQEETQYFGPGTRLLVL.

This clone appeared once. The chain has TRBV19 and TRBJ2-3; D might be TRBD2 (7 bases). Between the trimmed V and J ends, which lost 5 bases and 2 bases, there was a span of 14 bases. The CDR3 covers 15 residues. CDR1 and CDR2 from the germline V gene are LNHDA and SQIVND (reference sequence). CDR3 in amino acids: CASSSGGAYTDTQYF. In DNA form, the CDR3 reads TGTGCCAGTAGTTCGGGGGGCGCCTACACAGATACGCAGTATTTT.

This clone appeared once. The rearrangement uses TRBV6-5 and TRBJ1-4; the D gene is possibly TRBD1 (6 bases). Germline CDR1 reads MNHEY; CDR2 reads SVGAGI. The length of the CDR3 is 13 residues. Trimming left V 4 bases short and J 4 bases short, with 7 bases between. CDR3 protein: CASSSQGNEKLFF. DNA of the CDR3: TGTGCCAGCAGTTCACAGGGTAATGAAAAACTGTTTTTT.

The chain joins TRBV18 to TRBJ1-5, with no clear D. The CDR3 length is 13 residues. V was trimmed by 3 bases and J by 4 bases, leaving 7 bases between them. In germline, CDR1 is KGHSH, CDR2 LQKENI. In DNA, the CDR3 is TGTGCCAGCTCACCTAGCCAGAATCAGCCCCAGCATTTT. It is translated as CASSPSQNQPQHF.

This chain joins TRBV7-8 and TRBJ1-4; D uncertain. CDR3 length: 13 residues. V was pared by 5 bases and J by 4 bases, with 8 bases between. Germline-derived CDR1 and CDR2 are SGHVS and FQNEAQ. Here the CDR3 reads CASSPTVNEKLFF. The CDR3 DNA follows: TGTGCCAGCAGCCCCACGGTTAATGAAAAACTGTTTTTT.

V gene TRBV6-2 or TRBV6-3 combines with J gene TRBJ1-5, with 7 bases that match TRBD1. There are 15 residues in the CDR3. The V gene's germline CDR1 is MNHEY and CDR2 SVGEGT. V shed 2 bases, J shed 4 bases, and the junction held 5 bases outside the gene matches. CDR3 loop: CASSYRGQENQPQHF. Here the CDR3 DNA reads TGTGCCAGCAGTTACCGCGGACAGGAAAATCAGCCCCAGCATTTT.

This clone was seen once. The chain is built from TRBV4-2 and TRBJ1-1; 8 bases line up with TRBD1. Per germline, CDR1 LGHNA and CDR2 YNFKEQ. The CDR3 loop spans 16 amino acids. J lost 5 bases, V lost 3 bases, and 11 bases had no gene match. CDR3 bases: TGTGCCAGCAGCCAGTTCAAGACAGGGGTTAAGACTGAAGCTTTCTTT. Residues: CASSQFKTGVKTEAFF.

This chain links TRBV7-9 with TRBJ2-3; TRBD1 matches at 8 bases. The CDR3 runs 15 residues. With 1 base clipped from V and 4 bases from J, the junction kept 4 bases outside the gene matches. CDR1 is SEHNR, CDR2 FQNEAQ, per germline (reference sequence). The CDR3 protein is CASSLGQGTSDTQYF. As DNA, the CDR3 is TGTGCCAGCAGCTTAGGACAGGGGACCTCAGATACGCAGTATTTT.

The rearrangement uses TRBV3-1 (or the pseudogene TRBV3-2) and TRBJ1-2, with unresolved D. CDR3 length: 14 residues. In germline, CDR1 is LGHDT, CDR2 YNNKEL (reference sequence). V was shortened by 4 bases and J by 3 bases, with 12 bases between the two germline ends. The CDR3 coding sequence is TGTGCCAGCAGCCCCCTCACAGAGTACTATGGCTACACCTTC. This translates into CASSPLTEYYGYTF.

The chain combines TRBV7-9 with TRBJ2-7; possible D gene TRBD1, 5 bases. Trimming took 3 bases from V and 4 from J, leaving 13 bases between them. This CDR3 comprises 14 residues. Germline values: CDR1 SEHNR, CDR2 FQNEAQ (reference sequence). The chain's CDR3 is CASSFQDKYYEQYF. CDR3 sequence (DNA): TGTGCCAGCAGCTTCCAGGACAAATATTACGAGCAGTACTTC.

CDR3 loop: CASSEELQGTNGYTF. The CDR3 bases are TGTGCCAGCAGTGAAGAGTTACAGGGGACGAATGGCTACACCTTC. V and J are TRBV6-1 and TRBJ1-2; TRBD1 matches 7 bases. Germline trimming cut 1 base from V and 6 bases from J; bases unmatched to any gene: 8. The germline gives CDR1 MNHNS, CDR2 SASEGT. The CDR3 contains 15 residues.

This chain links TRBV11-2 with TRBJ2-4; 8 positions match TRBD2. The CDR3 covers 16 residues. CDR1 is SGHAT and CDR2 is FQNNGV in the germline V gene. Trimming cost V 5 bases and J 1 base; bases outside gene matches: 7. The CDR3 bases are TGTGCCAGCAGCGGGGGACTAGTTCACGCCAAAAACATTCAGTACTTC. Amino acids: CASSGGLVHAKNIQYF.

This chain joins TRBV2 and TRBJ2-7; TRBD1 might be the D (5 bases). From germline, CDR1 is SNHLY and CDR2 FYNNEI. This CDR3 has 14 residues. Trimming left V 2 bases short and J 2 bases short, with 10 bases between. In DNA, the CDR3 is TGTGCCAGCAGTGAAAGAACAGGACCCTACGAGCAGTACTTC. Translation gives CASSERTGPYEQYF. The full variable domain, completed using reference TRBV2 and TRBJ2-7, is EPEVTQTPSHQVTQMGQEVILRCVPISNHLYFYWYRQILGQKVEFLVSFYNNEISEKSEIFDDQFSVERPDGSNFTLKIRSTKLEDSAMYFCASSERTGPYEQYFGPGTRLTVT.

J is TRBJ2-5 and V is TRBV24-1; 9 bases match TRBD1. This CDR3 has 13 amino acids. The germline V gene encodes CDR1 KGHDR and CDR2 SFDVKD. J lost 5 bases, V lost 9 bases, and 6 bases had no gene match. CDR3 in DNA: TGTGCCACCGGGACAGGGAGTAGGGAGACCCAGTACTTC. The encoded protein is CATGTGSRETQYF.

This clone was recorded once. The genes are TRBV6-2 or TRBV6-3 and TRBJ1-1, with D unclear. The CDR3 loop spans 13 amino acids. Trimming removed 0 bases from V and 5 bases from J, with 7 bases in between. The germline V gene encodes CDR1 MNHEY and CDR2 SVGEGT. The CDR3 bases are TGTGCCAGCAGTTACTCGGGGAGGACTGAAGCTTTCTTT. The encoded protein is CASSYSGRTEAFF.

The gene calls are TRBV4-3 and TRBJ1-1; 10 bases fit TRBD1. The trim removed 1 base at V and 4 bases at J, leaving 3 bases unmatched. The germline CDR1 and CDR2 sequences are LGHNA and YSLEER. The CDR3 has 15 residues. DNA of the CDR3: TGCGCCAGCAGCCAAGGGGACAGGGGTGGCACTGAAGCTTTCTTT. Translating gives CASSQGDRGGTEAFF.

V usage is TRBV19 and J usage is TRBJ2-1; TRBD1 aligns across 7 bases. The germline V gene encodes CDR1 LNHDA and CDR2 SQIVND (reference sequence). V lost 6 bases, J lost 6 bases, and 8 bases stayed unmatched. This CDR3 is built from 14 residues. CDR3: CASSLQGIGNEQFF. The DNA of the CDR3 is TGTGCCAGTAGCTTACAGGGGATAGGCAATGAGCAGTTCTTC.

This sequence joins TRBV7-9 and TRBJ1-4; TRBD1 matches 7 bases. The CDR3 is made up of 15 amino acids. The junction had 8 bases not matched to a gene; V was cut back by 5 bases and J by 5 bases. The germline V gene encodes CDR1 SEHNR and CDR2 FQNEAQ (reference sequence). For the CDR3, the DNA is TGTGCCAGCAGCGAAACGGGACAGTCCAATGAAAAACTGTTTTTT. It yields the protein CASSETGQSNEKLFF.

The chain combines TRBV5-5 with TRBJ2-5; 7 bases align to TRBD1. J lost 1 base, V lost 1 base, and 4 bases had no gene match. The CDR3 sequence is 15 residues long. Germline V lookup: CDR1 SGHKS, CDR2 YYEKEE (reference sequence). The CDR3 DNA sequence: TGTGCCAGCAGCTTGAACAGGGGAGTCCAAGAGACCCAGTACTTC. The encoded protein is CASSLNRGVQETQYF.

This clone was observed once. The V and J genes are TRBV5-4 and TRBJ2-1, with TRBD2 matching 9 bases. Germline lookup yields CDR1 SGHNT and CDR2 YYREEE (reference sequence). The CDR3 is 18 amino acids. V was clipped by 0 bases and J by 4 bases; unmatched bases: 11. In nucleotides, the CDR3 is TGTGCCAGCAGCTTGGCCTGGATAGCGGGAGAGGCTTACAATGAGCAGTTCTTC. It is translated as CASSLAWIAGEAYNEQFF.

This clone was counted only a few times. The chain joins TRBV6-5 to TRBJ1-1; no clear D gene. The CDR3 runs 12 residues. Germline CDR1 is MNHEY and CDR2 is SVGAGI. The V end was cut by 5 bases, the J end by 6 bases, with 10 bases between. CDR3 nucleotide sequence: TGTGCCAGCAGTAACAGCAGATCTGAAGCTTTCTTT. Protein product: CASSNSRSEAFF.